Below are 15 T cell receptor beta chains sequenced from a single sample in a study of T cells in Graves' hyperthyroidism and ophthalmopathy. Amplification targeted TCR beta CDR3 regions from RNA transcripts. HTBI primers were used for first-round RT-PCR of the TCR CDR3. One entry per CDR3 protein results from TCRdb running MiXCR on the multiplex PCR reads. The table has approximately 420,000 distinct CDR3 sequences, roughly an eighth seen once. Material for sequencing was blood. Receptor source: a woman aged 18-35 years with Graves' hyperthyroidism.

This clonotype has at least ten counts. The V gene is TRBV5-8, the J gene TRBJ2-5; 8 bases align to TRBD1. Germline V gene lookup returns CDR1 SGHTS and CDR2 YDEGEE. The ends lost 3 bases at V and 2 bases at J; junction bases unmatched: 3. The CDR3 is made up of 14 amino acids. CDR3 in DNA: TGTGCCAGCAGCTCGACAGGGGTACAAGAGACCCAGTACTTC. Translated: CASSSTGVQETQYF.

In its sample, this clonotype was seen many times. The rearrangement uses TRBV28 and TRBJ2-7; TRBD2 might be the D (6 bases). The CDR3 is 14 residues long. V lost 4 bases and J lost 0, with 10 bases in between. Germline-derived CDR1 and CDR2 are MDHEN and SYDVKM. Here the CDR3 DNA reads TGTGCCAGCAGTTCCCGGACTACCTCCTACGAGCAGTACTTC. This gives the protein CASSSRTTSYEQYF.

This clonotype was seen a few times. The genes are TRBV5-5 and TRBJ1-6; 7 nucleotides agree with TRBD1. Germline V gene sequence: CDR1 SGHKS, CDR2 YYEKEE (reference sequence). V shed 2 bases, J shed 4 bases, and the junction held 15 bases outside the gene matches. This CDR3 has 19 residues. The CDR3 here is CASSFHLNRGESYNSPLHF. The CDR3 DNA sequence: TGTGCCAGCAGCTTCCACTTAAACAGGGGCGAATCATATAATTCACCCCTCCACTTT.

This chain joins TRBV4-2 and TRBJ1-5, with 9 bases lining up with TRBD1. Looked up from germline, CDR1 is LGHNA and CDR2 is YNFKEQ. J was trimmed by 4 bases and V by 4 bases; bases with no gene match: 11. This CDR3 has 17 amino acids. CDR3 bases: TGTGCCAGCAGCCTGGAACCCACAGGGGGCGCGAATCAGCCCCAGCATTTT. Encoded protein: CASSLEPTGGANQPQHF.

The rearrangement uses TRBV13 and TRBJ2-7; the D is unclear. The CDR3 is 17 amino acids. The V and J ends lost 2 bases and 1 base respectively, with 18 bases between them. From germline, CDR1 is PRHDT and CDR2 FYEKMQ (reference sequence). The CDR3 coding sequence is TGTGCCAGCAGCTTATCGGTTGGAGCCACCGTATCCTACGAGCAGTACTTC. Protein product: CASSLSVGATVSYEQYF.

There are many counts of this clonotype. The rearrangement joins TRBV28 to TRBJ1-1; D is perhaps TRBD1 (6 bases). With 3 bases removed from V and 10 bases from J, the gap between germline ends came to 12 bases. This CDR3 spans 12 amino acids. Germline CDR1 reads MDHEN; CDR2 reads SYDVKM. The CDR3 nucleotides are TGTGCCAGCAGTTTTGGGGGGGCCGGAGCTTTCTTT. Amino acid sequence: CASSFGGAGAFF.

This clonotype was picked up many times. The V call is TRBV7-9, the J call TRBJ2-1; 8 nucleotides align to TRBD2. Unmatched junction bases numbered 11, after V lost 0 bases and J lost 7 bases. Germline loops: CDR1 SEHNR, CDR2 FQNEAQ (reference sequence). CDR3 size: 17 residues. The CDR3 reads CASSLAVGAGGLNEQFF. CDR3 bases: TGTGCCAGCAGCTTAGCAGTGGGGGCGGGAGGCTTAAATGAGCAGTTCTTC.

The chain employs TRBV3-1 and TRBJ2-5; D is perhaps TRBD2 (5 bases). Trimming took 0 bases from V and 1 from J, leaving 12 bases between them. Germline CDR1 is LGHDT and CDR2 is YNNKEL (reference sequence). The CDR3 has 16 amino acids. CDR3 protein: CASSQDLASSQETQYF. In DNA form, the CDR3 reads TGTGCCAGCAGCCAAGATTTAGCTAGCTCCCAAGAGACCCAGTACTTC.

This clonotype appeared many times. V gene TRBV3-1 combines with J gene TRBJ1-3; unclear D gene. This CDR3 is built from 15 residues. CDR1 and CDR2 from the germline V gene are LGHDT and YNNKEL (reference sequence). Trimming took off 2 bases at V and 0 bases at J, with 8 bases between the two ends. CDR3 loop: CASSQYSSSGNTIYF. CDR3 bases: TGTGCCAGCAGCCAATACTCAAGCTCTGGAAACACCATATATTTT.

This clonotype was counted ten times or more. This rearrangement joins TRBV9 to TRBJ1-1; D gene ambiguous. The CDR3 length is 14 residues. Germline lookup yields CDR1 SGDLS and CDR2 YYNGEE. V lost 2 bases and J lost 6, with 14 bases in between. CDR3 coding DNA: TGTGCCAGCAGCGTTGCCGAGGAGGGTGCTGAAGCTTTCTTT. This sequence encodes CASSVAEEGAEAFF.

The CDR3 loop reads CASSQAGRWGTEAFF. The CDR3 DNA reads as TGCGCCAGCAGCCAGGCCGGCAGATGGGGCACTGAAGCTTTCTTT. The chain is built from TRBV4-3 and TRBJ1-1; unclear D gene. V was clipped by 3 bases and J by 4 bases, with 15 bases between them. Per germline, CDR1 LGHNA and CDR2 YSLEER. This CDR3 contains 15 residues.

This clonotype came up many times. The genes are TRBV6-6 and TRBJ2-7; tentatively, D is TRBD1 or TRBD2 (5 bases each). Trimming stripped 0 bases from V and 0 bases from J, with 9 bases between. Germline V gene sequence: CDR1 MNHNY, CDR2 SVGAGI (reference sequence). This CDR3 comprises 15 residues. The CDR3: CASSYSPGSSYEQYF. CDR3 DNA: TGTGCCAGCAGTTACTCTCCAGGGAGCTCCTACGAGCAGTACTTC.

On this clonotype: One junction end does not reproduce the germline sequence, and a read error may be involved. The chain uses TRBV5-1 and TRBJ2-1, with D possibly being TRBD1 or TRBD2 (7 bases each). Germline loops: CDR1 SGHRS, CDR2 YFSETQ. The CDR3 consists of 14 residues. The CDR3 DNA reads as TGCGCCAGCAGCGGTCAGGGGGACTACAATGAGCAGCTCTTC. Protein: CASSGQGDYNEQLF.

At least ten counts were recorded for this clonotype. The V gene is TRBV28, the J gene TRBJ2-1; 10 nucleotides line up with TRBD2. The CDR3 is 16 residues long. Germline V gene data show CDR1 as MDHEN and CDR2 as SYDVKM. The V gene end was trimmed by 4 bases and the J gene end by 9 bases; junction bases not matched to a gene: 12. DNA for the CDR3: TGTGCCAGCAGTTCGGCTAGCGGGGGATACACAATTGAGCAGTTCTTC. Protein: CASSSASGGYTIEQFF.

The table lists this clonotype with many counts. The rearrangement uses TRBV20-1 and TRBJ1-5; no reliable D call. The CDR3 sequence is 14 residues long. V dropped 2 bases and J dropped 4 bases, with 12 bases sitting between them. The germline CDR1 and CDR2 sequences are DFQATT and SNEGSKA (reference sequence). CDR3 bases: TGCAGTGCTAGACCATCGACGGGTAATCAGCCCCAGCATTTT. It yields the protein CSARPSTGNQPQHF.